This T cell receptor beta chain appears in the sequencing data of a study of blood T cell repertoires in COVID-19. CDR3 size: 16 residues. In germline, CDR1 is MNHEY, CDR2 SVGAGI. V was pared by 2 bases and J by 0 bases, with 5 bases of the junction left unmatched. This clone appeared once. The assay was immunoSEQ multiplex PCR, and TCRdb's table has in-frame clones only and misses some. The sample includes approximately 220,000 clones, approximately 84% seen only once; the top ten take roughly 2.3%. Sequenced sample: peripheral blood. V is TRBV6-5 and J is TRBJ1-1; TRBD1 matches at 8 bases. The receptor was derived from a woman in her fifties or sixties with acute or convalescent COVID-19. This CDR3 is CASSYDRGGLNTEAFF. In DNA, the CDR3 is TGTGCCAGCAGTTACGACAGGGGAGGTTTGAACACTGAAGCTTTCTTT.